These 28 T cell receptor beta chains were sequenced from one sample in a study of monozygotic twins with inflammatory bowel disease. TCRdb re-called the 5' RACE reads, yielding one record per CDR3 amino acid sequence without DNA. Listed are approximately 400,000 distinct CDR3 sequences; 2.6% falls within the top ten. Sequencing was done on a sample of blood. These receptors all stem from a human donor with ulcerative colitis or Crohn's disease, or a healthy co-twin of an affected twin (not recorded which).

The J gene is TRBJ2-2, the V gene TRBV7-2. The CDR3 length is 14 residues. Looked up from germline, CDR1 is SGHTA and CDR2 is FQGNSA. CDR3 in amino acids: CASSRRWSTGELFF.

V usage is TRBV28 and J usage is TRBJ2-5; TCRdb picks TRBD2, but there is no DNA to check that call. Per germline, CDR1 MDHEN and CDR2 SYDVKM. The CDR3 runs 16 residues. The chain's CDR3 is CASSYPTEGAQETQYF.

V and J are TRBV24-1 and TRBJ2-2; absent DNA, TCRdb's TRBD1 call cannot be checked. The CDR3 spans 17 residues. Germline V CDR1 and CDR2: KGHDR, SFDVKD. CDR3 in amino acids: CATSDPRRDRGTGELFF.

The CDR3 protein is CSVDSFPGSLFPDTQYF. J is TRBJ2-3 and V is TRBV29-1; TCRdb calls TRBD2, which cannot be checked without DNA. Germline CDR1 SQVTM, CDR2 ANQGSEA. The CDR3 has 17 residues.

The chain carries TRBV5-4 and TRBJ2-6; without DNA, the TCRdb call of TRBD1 cannot be checked. Per the germline V gene, CDR1 is SGHNT and CDR2 is YYREEE (reference sequence). This CDR3 is built from 19 residues. CDR3: CASSLVGQGHLSGANVLTF.

The chain is built from TRBV12-3 or TRBV12-4 and TRBJ1-6; lacking DNA, the TRBD1 call made by TCRdb goes unchecked. The CDR3 is 13 amino acids. CDR3 region: CASSRDALSPLHF.

The gene calls are TRBV7-2 and TRBJ2-3; lacking DNA, the TRBD2 call made by TCRdb goes unchecked. Looked up from germline, CDR1 is SGHTA and CDR2 is FQGNSA. CDR3 size: 17 residues. The CDR3 loop reads CASSLGGGGARTDTQYF. The complete variable domain, with remaining parts taken from reference TRBV7-2 and TRBJ2-3, reads GAGVSQSPSNKVTEKGKDVELRCDPISGHTALYWYRQSLGQGLEFLIYFQGNSAPDKSGLPSDRFSAERTGGSVSTLTIQRTQQEDSAVYLCASSLGGGGARTDTQYFGPGTRLTVL.

This chain joins TRBV6-1 and TRBJ1-5; TCRdb proposes TRBD1, but this gene call is untestable without DNA. The CDR3 length is 16 residues. Germline V CDR1 and CDR2: MNHNS, SASEGT. CDR3 in amino acids: CASSAGAVYSNQPQHF.

The rearrangement joins TRBV24-1 to TRBJ2-5. CDR3 length equals 15 residues. The germline CDR1 and CDR2 sequences are KGHDR and SFDVKD. The CDR3 loop reads CATSDHDPRRETQYF.

V usage is TRBV12-3 or TRBV12-4 and J usage is TRBJ2-1; TCRdb names TRBD2, which stays unverified in the absence of DNA. The CDR3 is 12 residues long. CDR3 loop: CASNPQDNEQFF.

The J gene is TRBJ2-7, the V gene TRBV3-1; absent DNA, TCRdb's TRBD1 call cannot be checked. The length of the CDR3 is 15 residues. CDR1 and CDR2 from the germline V gene are LGHDT and YNNKEL (reference sequence). The CDR3 loop is CASSQEAQGGNEQYF.

The chain couples TRBV19 to TRBJ2-3; lacking DNA, the TRBD1 call made by TCRdb goes unchecked. The germline V gene has CDR1 LNHDA and CDR2 SQIVND (reference sequence). CDR3 size: 14 residues. This CDR3 is CATLVGGRGDTQYF.

V is TRBV18 and J is TRBJ1-4; TCRdb selects TRBD1, and the lack of DNA leaves this call unchecked. The CDR3 totals 17 residues. CDR1 KGHSH and CDR2 LQKENI come from the germline V gene. The CDR3 spells CASSAGTGGASREKLFF.

V and J are TRBV12-3 or TRBV12-4 and TRBJ2-7; TCRdb's assignment of TRBD2 cannot be checked, as there is no DNA. The length of the CDR3 is 15 residues. CDR3 sequence: CASSFLAGAHYEQYF.

The J gene is TRBJ1-1, the V gene TRBV7-3. Germline-derived CDR1 and CDR2 are SGHTA and FQGTGA. The CDR3 loop spans 16 amino acids. The CDR3 loop is CASSSNRESMNTEAFF.

This rearrangement joins TRBV24-1 to TRBJ2-1; there is no DNA to check the TCRdb D call of TRBD2. Germline V gene lookup returns CDR1 KGHDR and CDR2 SFDVKD. The CDR3 has 19 residues. The CDR3 sequence: CATSDFGGLAGEVNNEQFF.

The V call is TRBV7-2, the J call TRBJ2-2; absent DNA, TCRdb's TRBD2 call cannot be checked. The CDR3 runs to 16 residues. Germline values: CDR1 SGHTA, CDR2 FQGNSA. CDR3 in amino acids: CASSLWSGGATGELFF. Complete variable domain (other parts from reference TRBV7-2 and TRBJ2-2): GAGVSQSPSNKVTEKGKDVELRCDPISGHTALYWYRQSLGQGLEFLIYFQGNSAPDKSGLPSDRFSAERTGGSVSTLTIQRTQQEDSAVYLCASSLWSGGATGELFFGEGSRLTVL.

V is TRBV29-1 and J is TRBJ2-1; without DNA, the TCRdb call of TRBD2 cannot be checked. Per the germline V gene, CDR1 is SQVTM and CDR2 is ANQGSEA. The CDR3 runs 13 residues. The CDR3: CSVVGGRYNEQFF.

This chain joins TRBV20-1 and TRBJ1-2; TCRdb lists TRBD1, though no DNA is available to test this call. Germline CDR1 DFQATT, CDR2 SNEGSKA (reference sequence). CDR3 length equals 15 residues. The CDR3 region is CSAPATQGADYGYTF.

The chain is built from TRBV5-1 and TRBJ1-1. CDR3 length: 18 residues. Germline V CDR1 and CDR2: SGHRS, YFSETQ. CDR3 loop: CASSLYLVANLGNTEAFF.

The rearrangement links TRBV5-1 to TRBJ2-3; no DNA is available, so the TRBD2 call from TCRdb remains unchecked. The germline CDR1 and CDR2 sequences are SGHRS and YFSETQ. This CDR3 spans 14 amino acids. CDR3 amino acids: CASSSGASTDTQYF.

V usage is TRBV19 and J usage is TRBJ2-7. The CDR3 has 12 residues. The germline CDR1 and CDR2 sequences are LNHDA and SQIVND (reference sequence). The CDR3 loop reads CASSLTDYEQYF.

The chain recombines TRBV20-1 with TRBJ1-4; checking the TCRdb D call of TRBD1 is not possible without DNA. CDR3 length: 12 residues. Germline CDR1 reads DFQATT; CDR2 reads SNEGSKA (reference sequence). The chain's CDR3 is CSAVGTGEKLFF.

The chain employs TRBV5-1 and TRBJ2-1; lacking DNA, the TRBD1 call made by TCRdb goes unchecked. Germline V lookup: CDR1 SGHRS, CDR2 YFSETQ. This CDR3 spans 17 amino acids. The CDR3 loop reads CASSPLALDQAPDEQFF.

The chain uses TRBV12-3 or TRBV12-4 and TRBJ2-3; TCRdb calls TRBD1, which cannot be checked without DNA. The CDR3 runs 15 residues. CDR3 amino acids: CASTLQGALADTQYF.

The V call is TRBV12-3 or TRBV12-4, the J call TRBJ1-5; the D gene TCRdb calls, TRBD1, cannot be checked with no DNA. This CDR3 region has 17 residues. CDR3 region: CASSLNRRGISNQPQHF.

This chain links TRBV7-6 with TRBJ2-3. This CDR3 contains 16 residues. Germline loops: CDR1 SGHVS, CDR2 FNYEAQ. CDR3: CASSSGRTGGTDTQYF.

The genes are TRBV2 and TRBJ2-1. Per the germline V gene, CDR1 is SNHLY and CDR2 is FYNNEI. The CDR3 sequence is 15 residues long. The CDR3 region is CASSEEGTRYNEQFF.